This TCR beta chain was obtained from a study of T cell responses to AZD1222 COVID-19 vaccine. Whole-study context: Pooling was applied to second doses at about 4 or about 12 weeks.

Study observations and caveats: Donors were largely white British and mainly female; clonal diversity was possibly underestimated.

About this clone: Its antigen remains unidentified.

TCRdb's copy holds only in-frame clones and misses some; the assay was immunoSEQ multiplex PCR. The sample consists of 150,000 to 200,000 clones, almost 95% of them appearing once. The source material was peripheral blood, sampled on day 0 of AZD1222 vaccination. This receptor was obtained from an adult in good health.

The CDR3 spells CASSPDRVGAYSNQPQHF. CDR3 sequence (DNA): TGTGCCAGCAGTCCGGACAGGGTGGGGGCTTATAGCAATCAGCCCCAGCATTTT. This chain links TRBV28 with TRBJ1-5, with 8 bases aligning to TRBD1. Germline CDR1 reads MDHEN; CDR2 reads SYDVKM. Trimming removed 5 bases from V and 0 bases from J; junction bases left unmatched: 12. The CDR3 runs to 18 residues.